The 2 T cell receptor beta chains below were found in one sample sequenced in a study of blood T cells in healthy people across ages. Using a J-beta primer mix together with a sample-barcoded 5' primer, a second PCR was run for roughly 6 to 12 cycles. TCRdb reprocessed the 5' RACE reads with MiXCR, giving one entry per CDR3 protein. The sample contains approximately 800,000 distinct CDR3 sequences, about 61% of which appear only once. Sequencing input: blood. These receptors all come from a man aged 35 to 55 in good health.

The genes are TRBV27 and TRBJ2-7; D is unresolved. This CDR3 region has 14 residues. The V end was cut by 0 bases, the J end by 6 bases, with 12 bases between. Germline CDR1 reads MNHEY; CDR2 reads SMNVEV (reference sequence). CDR3 in DNA: TGTGCCAGCAGTTTATCAGGAGATCGAGGCGAGCAGTACTTC. Translated, it gives CASSLSGDRGEQYF.

The V gene is TRBV30, the J gene TRBJ2-6; D is perhaps TRBD2 (6 bases). Germline V CDR1 and CDR2: GTSNPN, SVGIG (reference sequence). The CDR3 runs 13 residues. The V end lost 8 bases, the J end lost 1 base, and 9 bases lay between the germline ends. The CDR3 nucleotides read TGTGCCGGGGACTTTTCTGGGGCCAACGTCCTGACTTTC. This translates into CAGDFSGANVLTF.